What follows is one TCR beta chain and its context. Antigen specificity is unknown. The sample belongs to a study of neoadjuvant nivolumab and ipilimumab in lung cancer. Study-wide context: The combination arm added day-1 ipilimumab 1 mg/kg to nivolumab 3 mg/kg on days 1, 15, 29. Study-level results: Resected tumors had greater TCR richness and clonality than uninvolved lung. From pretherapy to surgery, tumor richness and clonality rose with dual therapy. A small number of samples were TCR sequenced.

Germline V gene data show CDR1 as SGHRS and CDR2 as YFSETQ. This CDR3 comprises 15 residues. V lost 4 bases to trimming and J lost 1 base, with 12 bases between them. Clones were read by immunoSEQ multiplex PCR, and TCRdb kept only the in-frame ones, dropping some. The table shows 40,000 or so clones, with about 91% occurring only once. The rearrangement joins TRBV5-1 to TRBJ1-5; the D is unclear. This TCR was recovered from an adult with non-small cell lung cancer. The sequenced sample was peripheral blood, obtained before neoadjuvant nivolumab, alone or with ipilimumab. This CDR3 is CASSPDAGSNQPQHF. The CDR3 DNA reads TGCGCCAGCAGCCCGGATGCGGGAAGCAATCAGCCCCAGCATTTT.